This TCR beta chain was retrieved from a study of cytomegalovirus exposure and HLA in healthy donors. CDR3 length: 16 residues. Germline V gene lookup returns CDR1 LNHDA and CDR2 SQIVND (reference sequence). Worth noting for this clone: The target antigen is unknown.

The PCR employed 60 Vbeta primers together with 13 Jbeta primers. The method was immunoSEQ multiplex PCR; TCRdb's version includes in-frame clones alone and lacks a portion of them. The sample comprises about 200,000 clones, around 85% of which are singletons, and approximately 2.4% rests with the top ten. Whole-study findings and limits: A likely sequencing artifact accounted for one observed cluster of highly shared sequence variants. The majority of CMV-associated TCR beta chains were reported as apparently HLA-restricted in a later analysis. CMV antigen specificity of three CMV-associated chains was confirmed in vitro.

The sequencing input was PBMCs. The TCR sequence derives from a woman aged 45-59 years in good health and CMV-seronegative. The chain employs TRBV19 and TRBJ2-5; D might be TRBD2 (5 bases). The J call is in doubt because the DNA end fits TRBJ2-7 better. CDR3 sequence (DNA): TGTGCCAGTAGTATAGGAGCCAGCGGAGCTAATTACGAGCAGTACTTC. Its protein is CASSIGASGANYEQYF.